This T cell receptor beta chain derives from a study of Graves' ophthalmopathy and Graves' hyperthyroidism. This clonotype came up a few times. The target antigen is unknown. Overall study findings and caveats: Most expanded clonotypes from thyroid (those above 0.001 frequency) were also found in blood.

The V gene's germline CDR1 is MNHEY and CDR2 SVGAGI. The germline V and J ends were trimmed by 0 bases and 4 bases, with 10 bases remaining between them. The CDR3 is 15 residues long. The authors amplified TCR beta CDR3 regions, and they did so from RNA transcripts for repertoire sequencing. Following a first-round RT-PCR that used HTBI primers, a second-round multiplex PCR was carried out. TCRdb reprocessed the multiplex PCR reads with MiXCR, giving one entry per CDR3 protein. The table lists about 590,000 distinct CDR3 sequences, about two fifths of them singletons. This chain connects TRBV6-5 to TRBJ1-5; D gene unclear. Sequences were obtained from peripheral blood or thyroid tissue (not recorded which). This receptor was taken from an adult man with Graves' hyperthyroidism. For the CDR3, the DNA is TGTGCCAGCAGTTACTCGACGGGCGGAAATCAGCCCCAGCATTTT. Amino acids: CASSYSTGGNQPQHF.